The T cell receptor (beta chain) under discussion was sequenced for a study of OX40 agonist ivuxolimab in advanced cancers. Study-level background: Patients were dosed with the agonistic anti-OX40 (CD134) antibody ivuxolimab.

Produced via immunoSEQ multiplex PCR; TCRdb's table is partial and in-frame only. The table includes roughly 46,000 clones, roughly 84% detected once. The receptor was isolated from an adult with an advanced solid tumor such as melanoma, head and neck, liver or kidney cancer. The sample was CD4+ or CD8+ T cells sorted from blood, taken in a trial of the OX40 agonist ivuxolimab.

Written as DNA, the CDR3 is TGTGCCAGCAGCTTAATCCGCAGGGGGCGAGGGGCTACAAGCGGCTACACCTTC. Translated, it gives CASSLIRRGRGATSGYTF. The chain is built from TRBV11-2 and TRBJ1-2; 8 nucleotides line up with TRBD1. This CDR3 contains 18 residues. Germline assignment: CDR1 SGHAT and CDR2 FQNNGV. The V segment lost 2 bases and the J segment 8 bases; nucleotides outside the gene matches: 19.